This T cell receptor beta chain is drawn from a study of OX40 agonist ivuxolimab in advanced cancers. Here immunoSEQ multiplex PCR was the method, and the copy in TCRdb shows in-frame clones only, minus some. Of 91,000 or so clones listed, around 86% are singletons. CDR3 length: 13 residues. Germline CDR1 and CDR2: SEHNR and FQNEAQ (reference sequence). Trimming cost V 8 bases and J 3 bases, with 10 bases left between them. The sequencing used CD4+ or CD8+ T cells sorted from blood, collected in a trial of the OX40 agonist ivuxolimab. The clonotype was recovered from an adult with an advanced solid tumor such as melanoma, head and neck, liver or kidney cancer. The chain has TRBV7-9 and TRBJ2-2; D is uncertain. In DNA form, the CDR3 reads TGTGCCAGCGCCGCCCTATACACCGGGGAGCTGTTTTTT. Protein sequence: CASAALYTGELFF.